These 32 T cell receptor beta chains were sequenced from one sample in a study of T cells in Graves' hyperthyroidism and ophthalmopathy (dated by TCRdb to between 2018 and 2020). Libraries came from multiplex PCR. The sequencer was an Illumina HiSeq 2000. Amplification of TCR beta CDR3 regions was carried out from RNA transcripts. For the first round of RT-PCR on the TCR CDR3, the HTBI primer set was used together with the Qiagen OneStep RT-PCR kit. The public reads were quality trimmed at Q25 with fastp and then assembled into clones with MiXCR by TCRdb, keeping productive beta chains. Each record represents a unique CDR3 protein, reported with the most common genes and DNA among its rows. Across this sample there are more than 550,000 distinct CDR3 sequences, with 17% seen only once. The ten top clones hold about a sixth of the sample. Material: blood. The receptors derive from a man between 45 and 60 years old with Graves' hyperthyroidism.

The chain recombines TRBV14 with TRBJ2-3; D is unclear. Looked up from germline, CDR1 is SGHDN and CDR2 is FVKESK. Between the trimmed V and J ends, which lost 1 base and 7 bases, there was a span of 6 bases. This CDR3 is built from 12 residues. CDR3 DNA sequence: TGTGCCAGCAGCCAAGCTCAGAATACGCAGTATTTT. As protein: CASSQAQNTQYF.

This clonotype showed up many times. The rearrangement links TRBV7-9 to TRBJ2-3; D may be TRBD1 (5 bases). V was shortened by 3 bases and J by 5 bases, with 6 bases between the two germline ends. Germline V gene lookup returns CDR1 SEHNR and CDR2 FQNEAQ (reference sequence). This CDR3 has 12 residues. CDR3 loop: CASSLTEDTQYF. The CDR3 DNA follows: TGTGCCAGCAGCTTGACAGAAGATACGCAGTATTTT. The whole variable domain, remainder taken from reference TRBV7-9 and TRBJ2-3, is DTGVSQNPRHKITKRGQNVTFRCDPISEHNRLYWYRQTLGQGPEFLTYFQNEAQLEKSRLLSDRFSAERPKGSFSTLEIQRTEQGDSAMYLCASSLTEDTQYFGPGTRLTVL.

This clonotype has at least ten counts. This rearrangement joins TRBV12-3 or TRBV12-4 to TRBJ2-7; TRBD2 matches 8 bases. This CDR3 has 19 residues. J gave up 2 bases and V 3 bases, and 18 bases lay outside the gene matches. The CDR3 region has the DNA TGTGCCAGCAGTTTCAGTCTAGGGGCGGACAGACTAGCGACCTACGAGCAGTACTTC. Protein: CASSFSLGADRLATYEQYF.

The V and J genes are TRBV7-3 and TRBJ2-2; a possible D gene is TRBD1 (6 bases). This CDR3 comprises 15 residues. V shed 5 bases and J shed 2 bases, with 12 bases lying between them. In germline, CDR1 is SGHTA, CDR2 FQGTGA. The CDR3 DNA sequence: TGTGCCAGCAGCATCGGACAGCTCAACACCGGGGAGCTGTTTTTT. Translated: CASSIGQLNTGELFF.

The table lists this clonotype with a few counts. This rearrangement joins TRBV30 to TRBJ2-7; D is uncertain. CDR1 and CDR2 from the germline V gene are GTSNPN and SVGIG (reference sequence). The CDR3 loop spans 12 amino acids. Trimming took 1 base from V and 4 from J, leaving 8 bases between them. In DNA form, the CDR3 reads TGTGCCTGGAGTGCCATCGGTTACGAGCAGTACTTC. It is translated as CAWSAIGYEQYF.

The chain is built from TRBV7-9 and TRBJ1-4, with a possible D match to TRBD1 (6 bases). CDR1 and CDR2 (germline): SEHNR, FQNEAQ (reference sequence). V was pared by 6 bases and J by 3 bases, with 14 bases between. The CDR3 totals 15 residues. CDR3 protein: CASRSQGLANEKLFF. The CDR3 region has the DNA TGTGCCAGCAGGTCTCAGGGGTTGGCTAATGAAAAACTGTTTTTT.

The chain carries TRBV3-1 and TRBJ2-7; D is unresolved. The CDR3 has 12 residues. Germline V gene sequence: CDR1 LGHDT, CDR2 YNNKEL (reference sequence). The ends were cut back, 3 bases at V and 7 bases at J, with 10 bases in the middle. Written as DNA, the CDR3 is TGTGCCAGCAGCCAGGAAGGTCAGGAGCAGTACTTC. As protein: CASSQEGQEQYF.

The J gene is TRBJ1-2, the V gene TRBV7-8; TRBD1 matches 8 bases. Germline CDR1 reads SGHVS; CDR2 reads FQNEAQ. After removal of 4 bases from V and 8 bases from J, the junction contained 12 bases not matched to a gene. This CDR3 comprises 15 residues. The CDR3 bases are TGTGCCAGCAGCTCCCCCGGACAGGGAACGCTCGGCTACACCTTC. It encodes CASSSPGQGTLGYTF.

The J gene is TRBJ2-1, the V gene TRBV18; 9 nucleotides line up with TRBD1. V was pared by 6 bases and J by 7 bases, with 10 bases of the junction left unmatched. CDR3 length equals 15 residues. Looked up from germline, CDR1 is KGHSH and CDR2 is LQKENI. CDR3 bases: TGTGCCAGCTCCCCTCTGGGAGGGACAGGGAATGAGCAGTTCTTC. Translated, it gives CASSPLGGTGNEQFF.

Ten or more counts support this clonotype. The chain links TRBV18 to TRBJ1-1; 12 bases agree with TRBD1. This CDR3 is 16 amino acids long. The germline CDR1 and CDR2 sequences are KGHSH and LQKENI. V lost 3 bases, J lost 1 base, and 3 bases stayed unmatched. For the CDR3, the DNA is TGTGCCAGCTCACCGCGGGACAGGGGGCGGAACACTGAAGCTTTCTTT. Protein sequence: CASSPRDRGRNTEAFF.

The chain recombines TRBV4-1 with TRBJ2-7; perhaps TRBD1 as D (6 bases). Germline V gives CDR1 MGHRA, CDR2 YSYEKL. CDR3 length: 14 amino acids. The germline V and J ends were trimmed by 1 base and 2 bases, with 9 bases remaining between them. CDR3: CASSQGDIAYEQYF. CDR3 DNA: TGCGCCAGCAGCCAAGGGGACATAGCCTACGAGCAGTACTTC.

The rearrangement joins TRBV28 to TRBJ2-4; D gene unclear. Trimming left V 3 bases short and J 7 bases short, with 16 bases between. This CDR3 has 15 residues. Germline V CDR1 and CDR2: MDHEN, SYDVKM. The CDR3 bases are TGTGCCAGCAGTTTCGTAGAGAATTTGAGGAACATTCAGTACTTC. Encoded protein: CASSFVENLRNIQYF.

The table lists this clonotype with many counts. The chain joins TRBV6-2 or TRBV6-3 to TRBJ2-1, with 8 bases identical to TRBD2. The junction had 7 bases not matched to a gene; V was cut back by 1 base and J by 8 bases. The germline V gene encodes CDR1 MNHEY and CDR2 SVGEGT. The CDR3 length is 15 residues. Written as DNA, the CDR3 is TGTGCCAGCAGTTACTTAAAAGCGGGAGCCCATGAGCAGTTCTTC. The encoded protein is CASSYLKAGAHEQFF.

This clonotype was observed a few times. The rearrangement joins TRBV6-1 to TRBJ2-1, with 9 bases matching TRBD2. The CDR3 runs 14 residues. Germline CDR1 MNHNS, CDR2 SASEGT. The V gene end was trimmed by 10 bases and the J gene end by 8 bases; junction bases not matched to a gene: 12. In DNA form, the CDR3 reads TGTGCCACTGAGCTTTTAGCGGGAGTATATGAGCAGTTCTTC. This sequence encodes CATELLAGVYEQFF.

This clonotype was counted only a few times. The chain employs TRBV7-2 and TRBJ1-2, with 9 positions matching TRBD1. The CDR3 has 15 residues. CDR1 and CDR2 (germline): SGHTA, FQGNSA. Trimming removed 5 bases from V and 5 bases from J; junction bases left unmatched: 9. CDR3 amino acids: CASSVGPQGAYGYTF. CDR3 coding DNA: TGTGCCAGCAGCGTCGGACCACAGGGGGCTTATGGCTACACCTTC.

This clonotype appeared many times. The chain joins TRBV20-1 to TRBJ2-1; D unclear. The CDR3 covers 14 residues. Per germline, CDR1 DFQATT and CDR2 SNEGSKA (reference sequence). V lost 1 base to trimming and J lost 2 bases, with 9 bases between them. DNA of the CDR3: TGCAGTGCTAGAGCCCCGGGCCCCTACAATGAGCAGTTCTTC. Amino acid sequence: CSARAPGPYNEQFF.

The chain uses TRBV18 and TRBJ1-1; tentatively, D is TRBD1 (6 bases). V was pared by 6 bases and J by 4 bases, with 15 bases between. The CDR3 length is 14 residues. Germline lookup yields CDR1 KGHSH and CDR2 LQKENI. The CDR3 coding sequence is TGTGCCAGCTCTCCTCAGGGGTTTAGCACTGAAGCTTTCTTT. The encoded protein is CASSPQGFSTEAFF.

This clonotype has ten or more counts. The chain combines TRBV7-9 with TRBJ2-5, with D possibly TRBD2 on 5 matching bases. V was cut by 7 bases and J by 7 bases, with 22 bases left in between. The germline V gene has CDR1 SEHNR and CDR2 FQNEAQ (reference sequence). This CDR3 is built from 15 residues. CDR3 sequence reads: CASTWESAVEGTQYF. The CDR3 DNA reads TGTGCCAGCACCTGGGAGTCGGCAGTCGAAGGGACCCAGTACTTC.

The rearrangement joins TRBV28 to TRBJ2-7, with 11 bases aligning to TRBD1. This CDR3 contains 13 residues. Germline-derived CDR1 and CDR2 are MDHEN and SYDVKM. The J segment lost 7 bases and the V segment lost 6 bases, leaving 5 bases of the junction unmatched. As DNA, the CDR3 is TGTGCCAGCAGGAGCGGACAGGGGGCGGAGCAGTACTTC. It translates to CASRSGQGAEQYF.

The chain combines TRBV7-2 with TRBJ2-3; TRBD2 matches at 8 bases. There are 18 residues in the CDR3. The germline V gene has CDR1 SGHTA and CDR2 FQGNSA. J gave up 5 bases and V 5 bases, and 18 bases lay outside the gene matches. The CDR3 nucleotides are TGTGCCAGCAGCCGCTCCCCTTCGGGAGCGGGAGTTAAAGATACGCAGTATTTT. Encoded protein: CASSRSPSGAGVKDTQYF.

With respect to this clonotype: A single base separates this from a much larger clone, so it may be a read error. The chain combines TRBV24-1 with TRBJ2-7, with a tentative D call TRBD1 (6 bases). This CDR3 has 15 amino acids. CDR1 and CDR2 (germline): KGHDR, SFDVKD. The CDR3 nucleotides are TGTGCCGCCAGTGACCCCGGGACAAGCTCCTACGAGCAGTACTTC. Translated: CAASDPGTSSYEQYF.

CDR3 DNA sequence: TGTGCCAGCTCACCACGGGCGGGAGAAAACAATGAGCAGTTCTTC. Translation gives CASSPRAGENNEQFF. The rearrangement uses TRBV18 and TRBJ2-1; 7 bases agree with TRBD2. CDR1 KGHSH and CDR2 LQKENI come from the germline V gene. J lost 5 bases, V lost 1 base, and 5 bases had no gene match. The CDR3 has 15 amino acids.

This clonotype showed up many times. The chain links TRBV24-1 to TRBJ2-3; D is perhaps TRBD1 or TRBD2 (5 bases each). The CDR3 extends over 16 amino acids. The germline CDR1 and CDR2 sequences are KGHDR and SFDVKD. V was clipped by 1 base and J by 7 bases, with 17 bases between them. The CDR3 is CATSDFSGTDPHTQYF. CDR3 in DNA: TGTGCCACCAGTGATTTTTCCGGGACCGACCCGCATACGCAGTATTTT.

V and J are TRBV14 and TRBJ1-1, with D uncertain. V lost 2 bases and J lost 0, with 19 bases in between. Germline CDR1 is SGHDN and CDR2 is FVKESK. The CDR3 spans 18 residues. The CDR3 DNA is TGTGCCAGCAGCCAAATTTCGGGAGCAGGTTTCATGAACACTGAAGCTTTCTTT. This codes for CASSQISGAGFMNTEAFF.

This clonotype was found a few times. CDR3 DNA sequence: TGTGCCAGCAGCCAAGAAATGGCAGGGGAGGAAAAACTGTTTTTT. Translating it yields CASSQEMAGEEKLFF. The rearrangement links TRBV14 to TRBJ1-4; tentative D call: TRBD1 (6 bases). The V end was cut by 0 bases, the J end by 8 bases, with 13 bases between. CDR3 length: 15 residues. Germline loops: CDR1 SGHDN, CDR2 FVKESK.

This clonotype was counted ten times or more. V and J are TRBV28 and TRBJ2-7; D tentatively fits TRBD1 or TRBD2 (5 bases each). This CDR3 is built from 15 residues. Trimming cost V 4 bases and J 5 bases, with 18 bases left between them. Germline assignment: CDR1 MDHEN and CDR2 SYDVKM. The CDR3 loop is CASSSSGASRNEQYF. The CDR3 DNA sequence: TGTGCCAGCAGTTCATCCGGGGCGAGTAGGAACGAGCAGTACTTC.

This clonotype was detected many times. The CDR3 DNA follows: TGTGCCAGCAGAATTCCTCCGGGACAGGGGGCGTATCAGCCCCAGCATTTT. Protein product: CASRIPPGQGAYQPQHF. The rearrangement uses TRBV28 and TRBJ1-5; 12 bases are a match to TRBD1. CDR3 length: 17 residues. After removal of 6 bases from V and 5 bases from J, the junction contained 11 bases not matched to a gene. Germline CDR1 reads MDHEN; CDR2 reads SYDVKM.

This clonotype has ten or more counts. This chain uses TRBV6-1 with TRBJ1-1; D might be TRBD1 (6 bases). CDR3 length: 14 amino acids. Germline CDR1 and CDR2: MNHNS and SASEGT. Trimming removed 5 bases at V and 0 bases at J, with 10 bases between. For the CDR3, the DNA is TGTGCCAGCAGTTCCGGGGGCTTGAACACTGAAGCTTTCTTT. Its translation: CASSSGGLNTEAFF.

This clonotype was recorded at least ten times. This chain connects TRBV7-9 to TRBJ1-1, with unresolved D. There are 15 residues in the CDR3. Per the germline V gene, CDR1 is SEHNR and CDR2 is FQNEAQ (reference sequence). The germline V and J ends were trimmed by 3 bases and 0 bases, with 11 bases remaining between them. DNA for the CDR3: TGTGCCAGCAGCTTTACAGATCCAATGAACACTGAAGCTTTCTTT. Its protein product is CASSFTDPMNTEAFF.

The rearrangement uses TRBV12-3 or TRBV12-4 and TRBJ1-4, with D possibly TRBD1 on 6 matching bases. This CDR3 spans 14 amino acids. V lost 6 bases and J 6 bases, leaving 14 bases between the germline ends. Written as DNA, the CDR3 is TGTGCCAGCAGAGTAGGGGGAATGGATGAAAAACTGTTTTTT. Translated: CASRVGGMDEKLFF.

This clonotype was recorded at least ten times. The chain links TRBV12-3 or TRBV12-4 to TRBJ2-7; 7 bases match TRBD1. V dropped 6 bases and J dropped 2; count of bases not matched to a gene: 7. There are 14 residues in the CDR3. CDR3 in amino acids: CASSLRQGAYEQYF. CDR3 nucleotide sequence: TGTGCCAGCAGCTTAAGACAGGGAGCCTACGAGCAGTACTTC.

Only a few counts were recorded for this clonotype. The V gene is TRBV5-1, the J gene TRBJ2-7; a possible D gene is TRBD1 (6 bases). Germline V lookup: CDR1 SGHRS, CDR2 YFSETQ. The CDR3 is 15 residues long. With 7 bases removed from V and 0 bases from J, the gap between germline ends came to 17 bases. In DNA form, the CDR3 reads TGCGCCAGCCAAAAAGGGGACATAAGCTCCTACGAGCAGTACTTC. As protein: CASQKGDISSYEQYF. The full variable domain, with the rest looked up from reference TRBV5-1 and TRBJ2-7, is KAGVTQTPRYLIKTRGQQVTLSCSPISGHRSVSWYQQTPGQGLQFLFEYFSETQRNKGNFPGRFSGRQFSNSRSEMNVSTLELGDSALYLCASQKGDISSYEQYFGPGTRLTVT.